This TCR beta chain was identified during a study of T cells in Graves' hyperthyroidism and ophthalmopathy. As for the study in general: Peripheral blood collection took place at initial diagnosis, before any treatment. Overall study results and limits: Most thyroid clonotypes that were expanded above 0.001 also turned up in blood.

The germline V gene encodes CDR1 SGHTS and CDR2 YDEGEE. This CDR3 comprises 16 residues. V gave up 4 bases and J gave up 0 bases; unmatched junction bases: 7. Patients aged 18 to 65 had newly diagnosed hyperthyroidism of under 2 months' duration. It was 10 ml of fresh peripheral blood that supplied the PBMCs. This clonotype was picked up many times. Its antigen remains unknown. Amplified TCR beta CDR3 regions derived from RNA transcripts. The study used the HTBI primer set for a first-round RT-PCR of the TCR CDR3. Each CDR3 protein is one row after TCRdb ran MiXCR on the multiplex PCR reads. This table holds some 560,000 distinct CDR3 sequences, more than 15% found once.

Sequenced input: blood. This clonotype was obtained from a woman in her 30s with Graves' hyperthyroidism. The chain joins TRBV5-8 to TRBJ2-3; 8 bases are a match to TRBD2. CDR3 coding DNA: TGTGCCAGCAGCCCCCCTCCTAGCGGGAGCACAGATACGCAGTATTTT. This encodes CASSPPPSGSTDTQYF.